Below are 17 T cell receptor beta chains sequenced from a single sample in a study of post-analysis software for immune sequencing data. Researchers reported that TCR beta cDNA libraries carried unique molecular identifiers. TCRdb analysed the PCR reads with MiXCR anew, one entry per CDR3 protein. Altogether hundreds of thousands of distinct CDR3 sequences are present, approximately 60% being singletons, with the ten largest covering over 9%. What these receptors recognize is not known. Overall study results and limits: Controls had lower frequencies than patients of 4 or 5 TRBV segments, which included TRBV5-6, TRBV5-1 and TRBV20-1.

The sequencing sample was made of blood. The receptor source for this set is a girl aged 2-10 years with multiple sclerosis.

This chain uses TRBV29-1 with TRBJ2-1; 7 nucleotides match TRBD2. Germline V gene data show CDR1 as SQVTM and CDR2 as ANQGSEA. The CDR3 has 13 amino acids. The V segment lost 5 bases and the J segment 4 bases; nucleotides outside the gene matches: 5. In nucleotides, the CDR3 is TGCAGCGTTAGGGCTAGCGGTTACAATGAGCAGTTCTTC. Its translation is CSVRASGYNEQFF.

The rearrangement uses TRBV12-3 or TRBV12-4 and TRBJ2-1, with D possibly being TRBD1 (6 bases). The CDR3 consists of 14 residues. V was trimmed by 7 bases and J by 3 bases, leaving 13 bases between them. CDR3 sequence reads: CASTTGSVYNEQFF. The DNA of the CDR3 is TGTGCCAGCACCACAGGGTCCGTCTACAATGAGCAGTTCTTC.

V is TRBV27 and J is TRBJ2-5; 8 nucleotides line up with TRBD1. Unmatched junction bases numbered 16, after V lost 5 bases and J lost 5 bases. The germline CDR1 and CDR2 sequences are MNHEY and SMNVEV (reference sequence). The CDR3 has 17 residues. The CDR3 nucleotides read TGTGCCAGCAGTCCGTCGACAGGGGAGATGATTGCGGAGACCCAGTACTTC. This encodes CASSPSTGEMIAETQYF.

This clonotype was found a few times. The rearrangement uses TRBV20-1 and TRBJ2-1, with D perhaps matching TRBD1 (5 bases). The CDR3 length is 12 residues. CDR1 DFQATT and CDR2 SNEGSKA come from the germline V gene (reference sequence). V shed 6 bases and J shed 6 bases, with 12 bases lying between them. This chain's CDR3 is CSAARTPNEQFF. The DNA for the CDR3 is TGCAGTGCCGCCCGGACACCCAATGAGCAGTTCTTC.

The chain is built from TRBV4-3 and TRBJ1-1, with TRBD1 matching over 9 bases. The CDR3 runs to 16 residues. V lost 1 base to trimming and J lost 1 base; unmatched junction nucleotides: 4. Germline V gene sequence: CDR1 LGHNA, CDR2 YSLEER. CDR3: CASSQGDRVGNTEAFF. CDR3 coding DNA: TGCGCCAGCAGCCAAGGGGACAGGGTTGGGAACACTGAAGCTTTCTTT.

In its sample, this clonotype was seen a few times. The CDR3 is CSAKLSQVPEAFF. As DNA, the CDR3 is TGCAGCGCTAAGCTTAGCCAGGTCCCTGAAGCTTTCTTT. The rearrangement links TRBV29-1 to TRBJ1-1; no clear D. CDR3 length equals 13 residues. Trimming took off 7 bases at V and 6 bases at J, with 18 bases between the two ends. Germline loops: CDR1 SQVTM, CDR2 ANQGSEA.

This clonotype was counted ten times or more. This chain joins TRBV7-2 and TRBJ2-3; TRBD2 matches 13 bases. The CDR3 has 17 residues. V was pared by 5 bases and J by 4 bases, with 9 bases of the junction left unmatched. CDR1 and CDR2 (germline): SGHTA, FQGNSA. The DNA for the CDR3 is TGTGCCAGCAGCCCCCGGACTAGCGGGGGTAGTGCAGATACGCAGTATTTT. This translates into CASSPRTSGGSADTQYF.

A few counts support this clonotype. The chain employs TRBV7-9 and TRBJ2-3; D unclear. Germline V gene data show CDR1 as SEHNR and CDR2 as FQNEAQ (reference sequence). This CDR3 is 15 amino acids long. Trimming shortened V by 2 bases and J by 2 bases, and 11 bases separated the two germline ends. The CDR3 DNA reads as TGTGCCAGCAGCTTATTCACAGCCTTCACAGATACGCAGTATTTT. Translated: CASSLFTAFTDTQYF.

This clonotype was detected only a few times. The V call is TRBV20-1, the J call TRBJ2-5; TRBD1 might be the D (5 bases). The V and J ends lost 3 bases and 5 bases respectively, with 7 bases between them. The CDR3 is 11 residues long. From germline, CDR1 is DFQATT and CDR2 SNEGSKA (reference sequence). The CDR3: CSASRVETQYF. DNA for the CDR3: TGCAGTGCTAGCAGGGTGGAGACCCAGTACTTC.

This rearrangement joins TRBV7-9 to TRBJ2-5, with D perhaps matching TRBD2 (6 bases). The CDR3 spans 15 residues. Germline-derived CDR1 and CDR2 are SEHNR and FQNEAQ (reference sequence). V dropped 4 bases and J dropped 3 bases, with 15 bases sitting between them. In DNA, the CDR3 is TGTGCCAGCAGCTACCCAGTGGGACTCGAAGAGACCCAGTACTTC. Protein sequence: CASSYPVGLEETQYF.

There are a few counts of this clonotype. This chain uses TRBV9 with TRBJ1-2; D perhaps matches TRBD1 (5 bases). The CDR3 runs 14 residues. Germline V gene data show CDR1 as SGDLS and CDR2 as YYNGEE. In DNA form, the CDR3 reads TGTGCTTCAACCCGGCAGGGATTTAACTATGGCTACACCTTC. It codes for CASTRQGFNYGYTF.

CDR3 residues: CASSLEGRMALGYGYTF. As DNA, the CDR3 is TGTGCCAGCAGCCTAGAGGGAAGGATGGCCTTGGGCTATGGCTACACCTTC. The V call is TRBV9, the J call TRBJ1-2, with D unresolved. The CDR3 runs to 17 residues. CDR1 is SGDLS, CDR2 YYNGEE, per germline. The V gene lost 4 bases and the J gene lost 4 bases, with 23 bases spanning the gap.

This clonotype was picked up a small number of times. V is TRBV10-3 and J is TRBJ2-1, with a weak D call TRBD2 (6 bases). Germline loops: CDR1 ENHRY, CDR2 SYGVKD. The CDR3 has 13 residues. The V gene lost 2 bases and the J gene lost 7 bases, with 9 bases spanning the gap. CDR3 residues: CAISEREKNEQFF. In DNA, the CDR3 is TGTGCCATCAGTGAGCGGGAGAAGAATGAGCAGTTCTTC.

In this sample, this clonotype turned up a few times. The chain carries TRBV20-1 and TRBJ2-1; TRBD2 matches 8 bases. CDR3 length: 14 amino acids. Germline V lookup: CDR1 DFQATT, CDR2 SNEGSKA (reference sequence). Trimming at V came to 3 bases and at J to 5 bases, leaving 6 bases not matched to a gene. Here the CDR3 DNA reads TGCAGTGCTAGGGGGACTAGTGGGGACAATGAGCAGTTCTTC. It specifies CSARGTSGDNEQFF.

This clonotype was observed a handful of times. This chain joins TRBV15 and TRBJ1-1, with a possible D match to TRBD1 (6 bases). CDR1 is LNHNV, CDR2 YYDKDF, per germline (reference sequence). The CDR3 has 13 amino acids. V lost 5 bases and J lost 10, with 17 bases in between. CDR3 region: CATSDRDIEGAFF. CDR3 in DNA: TGTGCCACCAGCGACCGGGACATCGAAGGAGCTTTCTTT.

The chain recombines TRBV14 with TRBJ2-1; TRBD2 is a possible D gene (5 bases). V shed 0 bases and J shed 3 bases, with 18 bases lying between them. CDR3 length: 18 residues. CDR1 is SGHDN and CDR2 is FVKESK in the germline V gene. CDR3 residues: CASSQDPNQRKYYNEQFF. For the CDR3, the DNA is TGTGCCAGCAGCCAAGACCCGAACCAGCGGAAATACTACAATGAGCAGTTCTTC.

This CDR3 is CASSSTGGLKETQYF. The DNA of the CDR3 is TGTGCCAGCAGTTCAACAGGGGGGCTAAAAGAGACCCAGTACTTC. The chain links TRBV12-3 or TRBV12-4 to TRBJ2-5, with 8 bases identical to TRBD1. Trimming took 4 bases from V and 3 from J; bases not matched to a gene: 7. This CDR3 has 15 amino acids.